One and the same sample provided the 10 T cell receptor beta chains below, sequenced in a study of Graves' ophthalmopathy and Graves' hyperthyroidism (dated by TCRdb to between 2017 and 2018). TCRdb shows the sequencer as Illumina HiSeq 2000. For repertoire sequencing, the TCR beta CDR3 regions were amplified from RNA transcripts. A first-round RT-PCR used HTBI primers with the Qiagen OneStep RT-PCR kit, followed by a second-round multiplex PCR, size selection and purification. Using fastp at Q25 and MiXCR, TCRdb reprocessed the public reads and kept productive beta chains. Merged by CDR3 protein, the rows form single entries marked with the most common genes and DNA. Recorded for this sample are under 350,000 distinct CDR3 sequences; about a sixth of them occurred a single time. The top ten constitute approximately 13% of the sample. The sequenced sample consisted of peripheral blood. These TCRs come from an adult man with Graves' ophthalmopathy.

Many counts were recorded for this clonotype. The chain employs TRBV5-6 and TRBJ2-5, with D perhaps matching TRBD1 (5 bases). V lost 0 bases and J 5 bases, leaving 14 bases between the germline ends. This CDR3 spans 15 amino acids. The germline gives CDR1 SGHDT, CDR2 YYEEEE. CDR3 sequence: CASSLVSGPAETQYF. The CDR3 nucleotides read TGTGCCAGCAGCTTGGTCTCAGGGCCGGCGGAGACCCAGTACTTC.

This CDR3 is CASNSGQGWYQETQYF. CDR3 nucleotides: TGTGCCAGCAATTCGGGACAGGGATGGTACCAAGAGACCCAGTACTTC. The chain is built from TRBV2 and TRBJ2-5, with 9 bases aligning to TRBD1. Germline CDR1 reads SNHLY; CDR2 reads FYNNEI. The ends lost 7 bases at V and 0 bases at J; junction bases unmatched: 9. The CDR3 sequence is 16 residues long.

This clonotype was observed many times. The chain employs TRBV15 and TRBJ1-2; 9 bases match TRBD1. Looked up from germline, CDR1 is LNHNV and CDR2 is YYDKDF (reference sequence). V lost 0 bases and J lost 3; bases outside the gene matches: 8. The length of the CDR3 is 17 residues. The CDR3, as DNA: TGTGCCACCAGCAGAGATCGCCCGGGACAGGGAGACTATGGCTACACCTTC. Amino acid sequence: CATSRDRPGQGDYGYTF.

This clonotype was observed many times. This chain joins TRBV7-3 and TRBJ1-1; the D gene is possibly TRBD1 (5 bases). V was trimmed by 4 bases and J by 1 base, leaving 7 bases between them. The CDR3 totals 13 residues. CDR1 is SGHTA and CDR2 is FQGTGA in the germline V gene. The chain's CDR3 is CASSSDRNTEAFF. The CDR3 coding sequence is TGTGCCAGCAGCTCCGACAGGAACACTGAAGCTTTCTTT.

There are many counts of this clonotype. This chain uses TRBV5-1 with TRBJ1-2, with 9 bases matching TRBD1. The CDR3 has 15 amino acids. V shed 3 bases, J shed 2 bases, and the junction held 5 bases outside the gene matches. Germline V gives CDR1 SGHRS, CDR2 YFSETQ. The CDR3 reads CASSWDRVGNYGYTF. The CDR3 nucleotides are TGCGCCAGCAGCTGGGACAGGGTGGGGAACTATGGCTACACCTTC.

The chain employs TRBV30 and TRBJ1-2; 8 nucleotides agree with TRBD1. This CDR3 contains 14 residues. The J segment lost 8 bases and the V segment lost 0 bases, leaving 8 bases of the junction unmatched. CDR1 and CDR2 (germline): GTSNPN, SVGIG (reference sequence). The CDR3 bases are TGTGCCTGGAGTGTATGGCAGGGGGCTGGGGGCTACACCTTC. This codes for CAWSVWQGAGGYTF.

This clonotype was found a few times. The J gene is TRBJ2-2, the V gene TRBV18, with D perhaps given as TRBD1 or TRBD2 (5 bases each). CDR3 length equals 15 residues. Germline CDR1 KGHSH, CDR2 LQKENI. Trimming shortened V by 6 bases and J by 3 bases, and 14 bases separated the two germline ends. CDR3 sequence (DNA): TGTGCCAGCTCGCAGAGAGGGGTGGACACCGGGGAGCTGTTTTTT. Its translation is CASSQRGVDTGELFF. The whole variable domain, remainder taken from reference TRBV18 and TRBJ2-2, is NAGVMQNPRHLVRRRGQEARLRCSPMKGHSHVYWYRQLPEEGLKFMVYLQKENIIDESGMPKERFSAEFPKEGPSILRIQQVVRGDSAAYFCASSQRGVDTGELFFGEGSRLTVL.

This clonotype was detected many times. The chain is built from TRBV5-1 and TRBJ2-5; D is tentatively TRBD1 or TRBD2 (5 bases each). V lost 0 bases, J lost 5 bases, and 11 bases lay in between. The CDR3 sequence is 14 residues long. CDR1 and CDR2 (germline): SGHRS, YFSETQ. The CDR3 reads CASSLVLGDETQYF. The CDR3 coding sequence is TGCGCCAGCAGCTTGGTACTAGGGGATGAGACCCAGTACTTC.

The chain couples TRBV29-1 to TRBJ1-1; D not certain. Germline V gives CDR1 SQVTM, CDR2 ANQGSEA. The CDR3 extends over 13 amino acids. Trimming pared 2 bases from V and 5 bases from J, leaving 12 bases between. The CDR3 coding sequence is TGCAGCGTTGAAAATCTCCGCAGGACTGAAGCTTTCTTT. As protein: CSVENLRRTEAFF.

The CDR3 sequence is CASSESDRYQPQHF. The CDR3 bases are TGTGCCAGCAGTGAATCAGACAGGTATCAGCCCCAGCATTTT. V usage is TRBV6-1 and J usage is TRBJ1-5, with a tentative D call TRBD1 (6 bases). The CDR3 runs to 14 residues. Trimming took 2 bases from V and 5 from J, leaving 10 bases between them. Per germline, CDR1 MNHNS and CDR2 SASEGT.